The 18 T cell receptor beta chains presented below share a single source sample, sequenced in a study of blood T cell repertoires in COVID-19 (dated by TCRdb to the early 2020s). Library preparation used the immunoSEQ multiplex PCR assay. TCRdb carries this immuneACCESS record with in-frame sequences only. Its versions omit some clonotypes, under half of them owing to an unresolved V gene in the studies checked, with the rest unexplained. The sample includes about 250,000 clones, with about 89% observed a single time. Of the sample, around 1.7% is held by the ten largest clones. Material: peripheral blood. The receptors shown here come from a woman aged 55-75 years who had recovered from COVID-19.

This clone occurred once. The genes are TRBV18 and TRBJ2-2, with 7 nucleotides matching TRBD1. The CDR3 has 15 amino acids. V shed 5 bases, J shed 7 bases, and the junction held 10 bases outside the gene matches. Germline CDR1 and CDR2: KGHSH and LQKENI. CDR3 coding DNA: TGTGCCAGCTCATCCGCGACAGGGCTGAACGGGGAGCTGTTTTTT. This gives the protein CASSSATGLNGELFF.

V and J are TRBV28 and TRBJ2-2; tentatively, D is TRBD1 (6 bases). CDR1 is MDHEN, CDR2 SYDVKM, per germline. Between the trimmed V and J ends, which lost 5 bases and 6 bases, there was a span of 10 bases. The length of the CDR3 is 13 residues. The chain's CDR3 is CASSLQGPGELFF. CDR3 DNA sequence: TGTGCCAGCAGTCTACAGGGTCCCGGGGAGCTGTTTTTT.

The rearrangement uses TRBV9 and TRBJ2-6, with 9 bases that match TRBD1. CDR3 length: 20 residues. CDR1 is SGDLS, CDR2 YYNGEE, per germline. V lost 3 bases, J lost 4 bases, and 17 bases stayed unmatched. The CDR3 sequence: CASSAPRIGTGPGGANVLTF. In DNA, the CDR3 is TGTGCCAGCAGCGCACCTCGAATTGGGACAGGGCCAGGAGGGGCCAACGTCCTGACTTTC. The whole variable domain, filled in from reference TRBV9 and TRBJ2-6, reads DSGVTQTPKHLITATGQRVTLRCSPRSGDLSVYWYQQSLDQGLQFLIQYYNGEERAKGNILERFSAQQFPDLHSELNLSSLELGDSALYFCASSAPRIGTGPGGANVLTFGAGSRLTVL.

Only a few counts were recorded for this clone. V is TRBV5-6 and J is TRBJ1-2; weak D call: TRBD1 (6 bases). V lost 6 bases to trimming and J lost 4 bases, with 13 bases between them. Looked up from germline, CDR1 is SGHDT and CDR2 is YYEEEE. This CDR3 contains 13 residues. The CDR3 region has the DNA TGTGCCAGCACCTGGGGGGGCGTCTATGGCTACACCTTC. It codes for CASTWGGVYGYTF.

The gene calls are TRBV2 and TRBJ1-6; 7 positions match TRBD1. This CDR3 comprises 16 residues. With V trimmed by 7 bases and J by 4 bases, 10 bases remained unmatched. The germline V gene has CDR1 SNHLY and CDR2 FYNNEI. CDR3 sequence reads: CASNSARTGYNSPLHF. The CDR3 coding sequence is TGTGCCAGCAACAGCGCCCGGACAGGTTATAATTCACCCCTCCACTTT. Variable domain in full (rest from reference TRBV2 and TRBJ1-6): EPEVTQTPSHQVTQMGQEVILRCVPISNHLYFYWYRQILGQKVEFLVSFYNNEISEKSEIFDDQFSVERPDGSNFTLKIRSTKLEDSAMYFCASNSARTGYNSPLHFGNGTRLTVT.

This sequence joins TRBV3-1 (or the pseudogene TRBV3-2) and TRBJ1-1; TRBD1 aligns across 7 bases. The CDR3 extends over 15 amino acids. Germline-derived CDR1 and CDR2 are LGHDT and YNNKEL (reference sequence). The V gene end was trimmed by 1 base and the J gene end by 1 base; junction bases not matched to a gene: 3. The CDR3 DNA is TGTGCCAGCAGCCAAGGGGACAGAGCGAACACTGAAGCTTTCTTT. It translates to CASSQGDRANTEAFF.

V usage is TRBV6-5 and J usage is TRBJ1-5; TRBD1 aligns across 8 bases. Trimming took 7 bases from V and 0 from J; bases not matched to a gene: 2. CDR3 size: 14 residues. Germline lookup yields CDR1 MNHEY and CDR2 SVGAGI. The CDR3 coding sequence is TGTGCCAGCACCGACAGGGGTAGCAATCAGCCCCAGCATTTT. Encoded protein: CASTDRGSNQPQHF.

CDR3 region: CASSVSGGGPTNEKLFF. The CDR3 DNA reads as TGTGCCAGCAGCGTAAGCGGCGGGGGTCCAACTAATGAAAAACTGTTTTTT. This rearrangement joins TRBV9 to TRBJ1-4; D perhaps matches TRBD1 (5 bases). Per germline, CDR1 SGDLS and CDR2 YYNGEE. This CDR3 contains 17 residues. The V and J ends lost 1 base and 0 bases respectively, with 13 bases between them. Together with reference TRBV9 and TRBJ1-4, the CDR3 gives the full variable domain: DSGVTQTPKHLITATGQRVTLRCSPRSGDLSVYWYQQSLDQGLQFLIQYYNGEERAKGNILERFSAQQFPDLHSELNLSSLELGDSALYFCASSVSGGGPTNEKLFFGSGTQLSVL.

Written as DNA, the CDR3 is TGCGCCAGCAGCCAAGACCTCCGACAGGGAGGCTATGGCTACACCTTC. Translating gives CASSQDLRQGGYGYTF. The J gene is TRBJ1-2, the V gene TRBV4-1; 7 bases line up with TRBD1. The V gene end was trimmed by 0 bases and the J gene end by 4 bases; junction bases not matched to a gene: 8. CDR1 is MGHRA, CDR2 YSYEKL, per germline. The CDR3 is made up of 16 amino acids.

This rearrangement joins TRBV6-5 to TRBJ2-1; 10 bases map to TRBD1. Germline trimming cut 5 bases from V and 7 bases from J; bases unmatched to any gene: 2. The CDR3 is made up of 13 amino acids. Germline V CDR1 and CDR2: MNHEY, SVGAGI. The CDR3 sequence is CASSRQGANEQFF. The DNA for the CDR3 is TGTGCCAGCAGTCGACAGGGGGCGAATGAGCAGTTCTTC.

The chain combines TRBV12-3 or TRBV12-4 with TRBJ2-7, with 7 bases fitting TRBD1. Losses at the gene ends were 10 bases for V and 2 bases for J; bases not matched to a gene: 8. The CDR3 length is 13 residues. The CDR3 DNA follows: TGTGCCACAGGATGGACAGGCGCCTACGAGCAGTACTTC. It yields the protein CATGWTGAYEQYF.

This chain links TRBV7-3 with TRBJ2-6; D is ambiguous. V was cut by 5 bases and J by 0 bases, with 5 bases left in between. Germline V gene data show CDR1 as SGHTA and CDR2 as FQGTGA. This CDR3 has 14 residues. This CDR3 reads CASSPSSGANVLTF. CDR3 DNA: TGTGCCAGCAGCCCCTCCTCTGGGGCCAACGTCCTGACTTTC.

The rearrangement uses TRBV4-2 and TRBJ2-5, with TRBD2 matching 13 bases. The V gene end was trimmed by 3 bases and the J gene end by 2 bases; junction bases not matched to a gene: 6. This CDR3 region has 17 residues. In germline, CDR1 is LGHNA, CDR2 YNFKEQ. CDR3: CASSHRLAGGSQETQYF. For the CDR3, the DNA is TGTGCCAGCAGCCACCGACTAGCGGGGGGCTCACAAGAGACCCAGTACTTC.

This clone was counted once. Different DNA sequences within this sample yield the same CDR3. This sequence joins TRBV7-9 and TRBJ2-7, with D possibly matching TRBD2 (5 bases). Germline CDR1 SEHNR, CDR2 FQNEAQ (reference sequence). CDR3 length: 12 residues. The V and J ends lost 5 bases and 3 bases respectively, with 8 bases between them. The CDR3 DNA reads as TGTGCCAGCAGCCCTGGGAGCTACGAGCAGTACTTC. Encoded protein: CASSPGSYEQYF.

V is TRBV29-1 and J is TRBJ1-2; D possibly corresponds to TRBD1 (6 bases). V dropped 7 bases and J dropped 4 bases, with 22 bases sitting between them. Germline lookup yields CDR1 SQVTM and CDR2 ANQGSEA. The CDR3 has 15 amino acids. This chain's CDR3 is CSGLIFQGTIYGYTF. DNA for the CDR3: TGCAGCGGACTCATTTTCCAAGGGACAATCTATGGCTACACCTTC.

The chain recombines TRBV25-1 with TRBJ2-7; possibly TRBD2 for D (5 bases). CDR3 length: 13 residues. From germline, CDR1 is MGHDK and CDR2 SYGVNS. V was shortened by 3 bases and J by 5 bases, with 11 bases between the two germline ends. The CDR3 DNA reads as TGTGCCAGCAGTGATTTCGGGGATAACGAGCAGTACTTC. This translates into CASSDFGDNEQYF.

A remark on this clone: This CDR3 is also generated by other DNA sequences in the sample. The V and J genes are TRBV7-2 and TRBJ1-5; D remains ambiguous. The V gene's germline CDR1 is SGHTA and CDR2 FQGNSA. The V gene lost 5 bases and the J gene lost 0 bases, with 11 bases spanning the gap. The CDR3 spans 15 residues. The chain's CDR3 is CASSPTVYSNQPQHF. CDR3 nucleotides: TGTGCCAGCAGCCCTACAGTTTATAGCAATCAGCCCCAGCATTTT.

The chain links TRBV7-6 to TRBJ1-1; TRBD1 matches at 7 bases. Germline trimming cut 5 bases from V and 4 bases from J; bases unmatched to any gene: 4. This CDR3 spans 13 amino acids. The V gene's germline CDR1 is SGHVS and CDR2 FNYEAQ. The CDR3 nucleotides are TGTGCCAGCAGCACGCACAGGGGCACTGAAGCTTTCTTT. Its protein product is CASSTHRGTEAFF.